Listed below are T cell receptor beta chains from one sample, sequenced in a study of response to subunit inactivated influenza vaccine. TCRdb reprocessed the RT-PCR reads with MiXCR, giving one entry per CDR3 protein. This table holds hundreds of thousands of distinct CDR3 sequences, roughly 20% found once. The specimen was PBMCs from blood, collected 21 months after vaccination. Receptor source: a man aged 50 to 69 who received an inactivated influenza vaccine. Each CDR3 is given with its conserved first and last residue. The D gene is left open where the match is weak. The size entry is marked missing in some rows and otherwise reads once, few, many or a size class.

V gene: TRBV10-3
D gene: TRBD1
clone size: NA
J gene: TRBJ1-5
CDR3 protein: CAITPDRNQPQHF
CDR3 DNA: TGTGCCATCACCCCGGACAGGAATCAGCCCCAGCATTTT

V gene: TRBV29-1
D gene: NA
clone size: NA
J gene: TRBJ1-2
CDR3 protein: CSVEHRRDYGYTF
CDR3 DNA: TGCAGCGTTGAACACCGGCGGGACTATGGCTACACCTTC

V gene: TRBV5-1
D gene: NA
clone size: NA
J gene: TRBJ2-7
CDR3 protein: CASSTDSSYEQYF
CDR3 DNA: TGCGCCAGCAGTACGGACAGCTCCTACGAGCAGTACTTC

V gene: TRBV4-2
D gene: TRBD1
clone size: many
J gene: TRBJ1-4
CDR3 protein: CASSQDPGQGTEKLFF
CDR3 DNA: TGTGCCAGCAGCCAGGATCCGGGACAGGGAACTGAAAAACTGTTTTTT

V gene: TRBV9
D gene: NA
clone size: NA
J gene: TRBJ1-1
CDR3 protein: CASSWGSDTEAFF
CDR3 DNA: TGTGCCAGCAGTTGGGGTTCGGACACTGAAGCTTTCTTT

V gene: TRBV7-2
D gene: NA
clone size: NA
J gene: TRBJ1-2
CDR3 protein: CASSSGGGVRGYTF
CDR3 DNA: TGTGCCAGCAGCTCGGGAGGCGGGGTCCGTGGCTACACCTTC

V gene: TRBV20-1
D gene: TRBD2
clone size: NA
J gene: TRBJ2-7
CDR3 protein: CSASGLASSYEQYF
CDR3 DNA: TGCAGTGCTAGTGGACTAGCTAGCTCCTACGAGCAGTACTTC

V gene: TRBV24-1
D gene: NA
clone size: few
J gene: TRBJ1-2
CDR3 protein: CATSDSRQAPTYGYTF
CDR3 DNA: TGTGCCACCAGTGACTCCCGACAGGCACCCACCTATGGCTACACCTTC

V gene: TRBV5-6
D gene: TRBD1
clone size: NA
J gene: TRBJ1-3
CDR3 protein: CASSLDRINAGNTIYF
CDR3 DNA: TGTGCCAGCAGCCTGGACAGGATAAACGCTGGAAACACCATATATTTT

V gene: TRBV29-1
D gene: TRBD1
clone size: NA
J gene: TRBJ1-2
CDR3 protein: CSVYRGLGYTF
CDR3 DNA: TGCAGCGTCTACAGGGGGCTCGGCTACACCTTC

V gene: TRBV5-4
D gene: NA
clone size: NA
J gene: TRBJ1-3
CDR3 protein: CASSRGSLEPGNTIYF
CDR3 DNA: TGTGCCAGCAGCCGTGGGTCGTTGGAACCTGGAAACACCATATATTTT

V gene: TRBV25-1
D gene: NA
clone size: few
J gene: TRBJ1-5
CDR3 protein: CASSEGPVYSNQPQHF
CDR3 DNA: TGTGCCAGCAGTGAAGGACCGGTGTATAGCAATCAGCCCCAGCATTTT

V gene: TRBV29-1
D gene: NA
clone size: NA
J gene: TRBJ1-1
CDR3 protein: CSVVVTQGTEAFF
CDR3 DNA: TGCAGCGTTGTAGTGACCCAGGGCACTGAAGCTTTCTTT

V gene: TRBV10-3
D gene: TRBD1
clone size: NA
J gene: TRBJ2-5
CDR3 protein: CAISDVVQTGEGTQYF
CDR3 DNA: TGTGCCATCAGTGACGTCGTTCAGACAGGGGAAGGGACCCAGTACTTC

V gene: TRBV6-2/TRBV6-3
D gene: TRBD2
clone size: once
J gene: TRBJ2-5
CDR3 protein: CASRLTSGGQETQYF
CDR3 DNA: TGTGCCAGCAGATTGACTAGCGGGGGTCAAGAGACCCAGTACTTC

V gene: TRBV5-1
D gene: NA
clone size: few
J gene: TRBJ2-2
CDR3 protein: CASSLDNRRKTGELFF
CDR3 DNA: TGCGCCAGCAGCTTGGACAACCGTCGAAAGACCGGGGAGCTGTTTTTT

V gene: TRBV27
D gene: NA
clone size: NA
J gene: TRBJ1-2
CDR3 protein: CASSSRSGSLLNYGYTF
CDR3 DNA: TGTGCCAGCAGTTCCCGTTCAGGGAGTTTGCTTAACTATGGCTACACCTTC

V gene: TRBV7-9
D gene: TRBD1
clone size: few
J gene: TRBJ1-3
CDR3 protein: CASSFAQGGYSGNTIYF
CDR3 DNA: TGTGCCAGCAGCTTTGCCCAGGGGGGGTACTCTGGAAACACCATATATTTT